One and the same sample provided the 27 T cell receptor beta chains below, sequenced in a study of memory CD4+ T cells and cytomegalovirus serostatus. Some clones are missing from TCRdb's copy, which holds only in-frame ones; the method was immunoSEQ multiplex PCR. The sample includes about 46,000 clones, around four fifths of them seen just once. Single viable CD3+CD4+CD8-CD45RO+ cells were sorted as the memory CD4+ T cells. Specimen: memory CD4+ T cells from blood. The receptors stem from an adult in good health and CMV-seronegative.

This clone showed up just a few times. The chain joins TRBV10-3 to TRBJ2-3; D is uncertain. The CDR3 loop spans 14 amino acids. Germline V gives CDR1 ENHRY, CDR2 SYGVKD. V lost 8 bases, J lost 3 bases, and 15 bases lay in between. The CDR3 sequence is CAIGASLGTDTQYF. The CDR3 coding sequence is TGTGCCATCGGTGCGAGTTTGGGTACAGATACGCAGTATTTT.

V and J are TRBV6-6 and TRBJ2-7, with 9 nucleotides matching TRBD1. The length of the CDR3 is 13 residues. The J segment lost 7 bases and the V segment lost 6 bases, leaving 7 bases of the junction unmatched. Germline CDR1 MNHNY, CDR2 SVGAGI (reference sequence). The chain's CDR3 is CASSSGTGQEQYF. As DNA, the CDR3 is TGTGCCAGCAGCTCCGGGACAGGGCAGGAGCAGTACTTC.

The gene calls are TRBV6-5 and TRBJ1-1, with D perhaps TRBD1 (6 bases). Trimming removed 5 bases at V and 3 bases at J, with 16 bases between. This CDR3 spans 15 amino acids. The germline CDR1 and CDR2 sequences are MNHEY and SVGAGI. CDR3 protein: CASSNGGAVDTEAFF. The CDR3 DNA reads TGTGCCAGCAGTAACGGGGGGGCTGTGGACACTGAAGCTTTCTTT.

The rearrangement links TRBV19 to TRBJ1-5; no reliable D call. CDR1 LNHDA and CDR2 SQIVND come from the germline V gene (reference sequence). V was clipped by 4 bases and J by 4 bases, with 8 bases between them. CDR3 length equals 13 residues. The CDR3 DNA is TGTGCCAGTAGTACACCCGCAAATCAGCCCCAGCATTTT. It specifies CASSTPANQPQHF.

V gene TRBV14 combines with J gene TRBJ2-3; TRBD2 matches 10 bases. V was clipped by 2 bases and J by 0 bases; unmatched bases: 5. There are 17 residues in the CDR3. Per the germline V gene, CDR1 is SGHDN and CDR2 is FVKESK. This CDR3 reads CASSQWASGGSTDTQYF. CDR3 nucleotides: TGTGCCAGCAGCCAATGGGCTAGCGGGGGCAGCACAGATACGCAGTATTTT.

This chain joins TRBV6-1 and TRBJ2-1, with D possibly TRBD2 on 5 matching bases. The CDR3 has 13 amino acids. V lost 1 base and J 7 bases, leaving 8 bases between the germline ends. Germline CDR1 reads MNHNS; CDR2 reads SASEGT. CDR3 nucleotides: TGTGCCAGCAGTGAAGGTAGAGGGAATGAGCAGTTCTTC. Translating it yields CASSEGRGNEQFF.

The chain carries TRBV6-1 and TRBJ1-2, with D hard to call. V shed 4 bases and J shed 0 bases, with 12 bases lying between them. CDR3 size: 15 residues. Looked up from germline, CDR1 is MNHNS and CDR2 is SASEGT. The CDR3 bases are TGTGCCAGCAGTGGGGTTTCCCAAGCTAACTATGGCTACACCTTC. Its translation is CASSGVSQANYGYTF.

The genes are TRBV5-1 and TRBJ2-7; 10 bases line up with TRBD2. The ends lost 6 bases at V and 4 bases at J; junction bases unmatched: 7. The germline V gene encodes CDR1 SGHRS and CDR2 YFSETQ. CDR3 length: 14 amino acids. The CDR3 spells CASMGAGGKYEQYF. The CDR3 bases are TGCGCCAGCATGGGAGCGGGGGGGAAATACGAGCAGTACTTC.

This rearrangement joins TRBV12-5 to TRBJ1-1; D possibly corresponds to TRBD1 (5 bases). V was shortened by 1 base and J by 5 bases, with 8 bases between the two germline ends. Looked up from germline, CDR1 is LGHNT and CDR2 is FRNRAP. CDR3 size: 13 residues. CDR3 region: CASGLAGGTEAFF. CDR3 coding DNA: TGTGCTAGTGGTTTGGCGGGGGGAACTGAAGCTTTCTTT.

This sequence joins TRBV16 and TRBJ1-2, with unresolved D. V lost 0 bases and J 4 bases, leaving 9 bases between the germline ends. CDR3 length equals 14 residues. From germline, CDR1 is KGHSY and CDR2 FQNENV. The CDR3 spells CASSQSEGTYGYTF. Here the CDR3 DNA reads TGTGCCAGCAGCCAATCGGAGGGTACCTATGGCTACACCTTC. The full variable domain, its missing parts supplied by reference TRBV16 and TRBJ1-2, is GEEVAQTPKHLVRGEGQKAKLYCAPIKGHSYVFWYQQVLKNEFKFLISFQNENVFDETGMPKERFSAKCLPNSPCSLEIQATKLEDSAVYFCASSQSEGTYGYTFGSGTRLTVV.

The sample holds a few counts of this clone. The genes are TRBV30 and TRBJ1-1; D is possibly TRBD1 (6 bases). Germline V gene data show CDR1 as GTSNPN and CDR2 as SVGIG (reference sequence). CDR3 size: 13 residues. V lost 8 bases to trimming and J lost 5 bases, with 18 bases between them. The CDR3 is CARKTGFGTEAFF. In nucleotides, the CDR3 is TGTGCCCGAAAAACAGGGTTTGGAACTGAAGCTTTCTTT.

The rearrangement uses TRBV5-1 and TRBJ2-1; D not resolved. V was cut by 1 base and J by 1 base, with 24 bases left in between. CDR3 length: 20 amino acids. In germline, CDR1 is SGHRS, CDR2 YFSETQ. CDR3 residues: CASSLNPRQGVTESYNEQFF. The CDR3 DNA follows: TGCGCCAGCAGCTTGAATCCACGTCAAGGTGTCACAGAGTCCTACAATGAGCAGTTCTTC.

V and J are TRBV15 and TRBJ2-7; TRBD1 matches at 9 bases. The germline V gene has CDR1 LNHNV and CDR2 YYDKDF (reference sequence). The length of the CDR3 is 14 residues. The trim removed 0 bases at V and 3 bases at J, leaving 0 bases unmatched. The CDR3 region has the DNA TGTGCCACCAGCAGAGAGGGACAGGGCTACGAGCAGTACTTC. Translating gives CATSREGQGYEQYF.

This chain joins TRBV11-2 and TRBJ1-2, with D possibly TRBD1 on 5 matching bases. Germline CDR1 is SGHAT and CDR2 is FQNNGV. This CDR3 contains 13 residues. Trimming pared 1 base from V and 4 bases from J, leaving 7 bases between. CDR3 DNA: TGTGCCAGCAGCTTAGGACAGCCCTATGGCTACACCTTC. This sequence encodes CASSLGQPYGYTF.

V is TRBV6-4 and J is TRBJ1-6; D call uncertain. The germline CDR1 and CDR2 sequences are MRHNA and SNTAGT. V was trimmed by 4 bases and J by 13 bases, leaving 14 bases between them. The CDR3 consists of 13 residues. CDR3 residues: CASSARTESPLHF. CDR3 DNA sequence: TGTGCCAGCAGTGCCCGAACAGAATCCCCCCTCCACTTT.

The CDR3 DNA is TGTGCCACCAAGGGGCAGGGGAACTCCGTTTATGGCTACACCTTC. Amino acid sequence: CATKGQGNSVYGYTF. The gene calls are TRBV5-4 and TRBJ1-2, with D tentatively TRBD1 (6 bases). Trimming removed 9 bases from V and 5 bases from J, with 23 bases in between. CDR1 is SGHNT, CDR2 YYREEE, per germline (reference sequence). The CDR3 is made up of 15 amino acids.

By share, this clone counts as medium-sized. Distinct nucleotide sequences in the sample also encode this CDR3. The chain employs TRBV30 and TRBJ2-7, with TRBD1 matching over 9 bases. Germline trimming cut 0 bases from V and 3 bases from J; bases unmatched to any gene: 18. The CDR3 is made up of 19 amino acids. From germline, CDR1 is GTSNPN and CDR2 SVGIG (reference sequence). CDR3 region: CAWSVRMLLGDRADYEQYF. The DNA of the CDR3 is TGTGCCTGGAGTGTAAGAATGCTTTTGGGGGACAGGGCCGACTACGAGCAGTACTTC.

The V call is TRBV5-5, the J call TRBJ1-5; D might be TRBD1 (6 bases). This CDR3 region has 17 residues. Germline V gene data show CDR1 as SGHKS and CDR2 as YYEKEE (reference sequence). V was clipped by 7 bases and J by 2 bases, with 22 bases between them. This CDR3 is CASPPTGPNMGNQPQHF. In DNA form, the CDR3 reads TGTGCCAGCCCACCGACAGGCCCGAATATGGGCAATCAGCCCCAGCATTTT.

The chain employs TRBV18 and TRBJ2-3; D is tentatively TRBD1 or TRBD2 (7 bases each). Trimming took 0 bases from V and 1 from J, leaving 17 bases between them. Germline CDR1 and CDR2: KGHSH and LQKENI. CDR3 length equals 18 residues. CDR3 DNA sequence: TGTGCCAGCTCACCACCGCAGGGGGGGATAGCAGGCACAGATACGCAGTATTTT. This codes for CASSPPQGGIAGTDTQYF.

This rearrangement joins TRBV7-9 to TRBJ2-2; 10 nucleotides align to TRBD1. The CDR3 is 15 amino acids. J lost 4 bases, V lost 3 bases, and 2 bases had no gene match. Germline V gene data show CDR1 as SEHNR and CDR2 as FQNEAQ (reference sequence). The CDR3: CASSFRTGGTGELFF. Here the CDR3 DNA reads TGTGCCAGCAGCTTTCGGACAGGGGGCACCGGGGAGCTGTTTTTT. Full variable domain (missing parts from reference TRBV7-9 and TRBJ2-2): DTGVSQNPRHKITKRGQNVTFRCDPISEHNRLYWYRQTLGQGPEFLTYFQNEAQLEKSRLLSDRFSAERPKGSFSTLEIQRTEQGDSAMYLCASSFRTGGTGELFFGEGSRLTVL.

This chain connects TRBV11-2 to TRBJ1-2; TRBD1 matches 10 bases. CDR1 SGHAT and CDR2 FQNNGV come from the germline V gene. Trimming cost V 4 bases and J 4 bases; bases outside gene matches: 9. This CDR3 contains 16 residues. This CDR3 reads CASSSPRDRGLYGYTF. CDR3 DNA: TGTGCCAGCAGCTCCCCCCGGGACAGGGGACTCTATGGCTACACCTTC.

This chain uses TRBV29-1 with TRBJ2-3; 8 bases are shared with TRBD2. V lost 3 bases to trimming and J lost 0 bases; unmatched junction nucleotides: 5. This CDR3 has 15 residues. Per the germline V gene, CDR1 is SQVTM and CDR2 is ANQGSEA. The CDR3 bases are TGCAGCGTTGATGGCGGGGGGAGAAGCACAGATACGCAGTATTTT. This codes for CSVDGGGRSTDTQYF.

The rearrangement uses TRBV5-1 and TRBJ2-1, with D perhaps being TRBD1 or TRBD2 (8 bases each). The germline V gene encodes CDR1 SGHRS and CDR2 YFSETQ. The CDR3 covers 15 residues. Trimming pared 3 bases from V and 5 bases from J, leaving 15 bases between. Here the CDR3 reads CASSSGGTGNNEQFF. CDR3 coding DNA: TGCGCCAGCAGCTCGGGAGGGACAGGTAACAATGAGCAGTTCTTC.

This clone was counted a few times. This rearrangement joins TRBV5-1 to TRBJ1-1; tentatively, D is TRBD1 (5 bases). Germline V gene data show CDR1 as SGHRS and CDR2 as YFSETQ. V was clipped by 4 bases and J by 5 bases, with 18 bases between them. This CDR3 has 15 amino acids. The CDR3 is CASSIFATGGTEAFF. CDR3 nucleotide sequence: TGCGCCAGCAGCATATTCGCCACAGGCGGGACTGAAGCTTTCTTT.

The V and J genes are TRBV6-1 and TRBJ1-1, with 9 positions matching TRBD1. The V and J ends lost 4 bases and 0 bases, in that order; junction bases with no gene match: 9. Germline lookup yields CDR1 MNHNS and CDR2 SASEGT. The CDR3 is 17 amino acids. The CDR3 DNA reads as TGTGCCAGCAGTGTACAGGGGGCGCGCTCTTTGAACACTGAAGCTTTCTTT. This encodes CASSVQGARSLNTEAFF.

This clone was counted a single time. The chain recombines TRBV29-1 with TRBJ2-5, with TRBD1 matching 9 bases. There are 12 residues in the CDR3. In germline, CDR1 is SQVTM, CDR2 ANQGSEA. J was trimmed by 4 bases and V by 6 bases; bases with no gene match: 3. DNA for the CDR3: TGCAGCGTAGACAGGGGGAGAGAGACCCAGTACTTC. The encoded protein is CSVDRGRETQYF.

The CDR3 reads CATSRDFGSPGAFF. CDR3 DNA sequence: TGTGCCACCAGCAGAGATTTCGGTTCCCCCGGAGCTTTCTTT. The chain employs TRBV15 and TRBJ1-1; D is undetermined. V lost 0 bases to trimming and J lost 10 bases, with 15 bases between them. This CDR3 is built from 14 residues. Germline V gene sequence: CDR1 LNHNV, CDR2 YYDKDF (reference sequence).